This TCR beta chain was obtained from a study of blood T cells in healthy people across ages. This clonotype was counted ten times or more. Deletions cut 0 bases from V and 3 bases from J, with 15 bases between. The CDR3 length is 16 residues. CDR1 and CDR2 (germline): DFQATT, SNEGSKA (reference sequence). Together with a sample-barcoded 5' primer, a J-beta primer mix was included in a second PCR lasting about 7 to 11 cycles. TCRdb recomputed calls from the 5' RACE reads with MiXCR, one row per CDR3 protein. The sample records about 1,600,000 distinct CDR3 sequences, about 43% being singletons. The V call is TRBV20-1, the J call TRBJ2-1; no reliable D call. Sample: blood. The TCR was taken from a woman aged 18-29 years in good health. In DNA, the CDR3 is TGCAGTGCTAGAGATCTATCCCCACTACGCTACAATGAGCAGTTCTTC. It encodes CSARDLSPLRYNEQFF.